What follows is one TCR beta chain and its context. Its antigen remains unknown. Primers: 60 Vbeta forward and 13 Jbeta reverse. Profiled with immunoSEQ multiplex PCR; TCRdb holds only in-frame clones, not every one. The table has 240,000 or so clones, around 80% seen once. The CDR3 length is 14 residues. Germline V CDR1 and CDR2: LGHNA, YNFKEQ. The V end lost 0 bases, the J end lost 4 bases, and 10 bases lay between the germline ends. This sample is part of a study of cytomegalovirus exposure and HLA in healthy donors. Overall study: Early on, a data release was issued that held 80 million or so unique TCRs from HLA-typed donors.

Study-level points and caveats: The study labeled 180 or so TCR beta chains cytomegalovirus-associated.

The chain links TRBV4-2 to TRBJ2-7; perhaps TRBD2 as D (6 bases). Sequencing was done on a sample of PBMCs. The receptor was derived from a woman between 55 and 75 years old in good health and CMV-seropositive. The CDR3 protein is CASSQETSHYEQYF. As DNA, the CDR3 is TGTGCCAGCAGCCAAGAGACTAGTCATTACGAGCAGTACTTC.